These T cell receptor beta chains were read from a single sample in a study of OX40 agonist ivuxolimab in advanced cancers. The method was immunoSEQ multiplex PCR; TCRdb's version includes in-frame clones alone and lacks a portion of them. Here the sample spans 70,000 to 85,000 clones, almost 85% being singletons. The material sequenced was CD4+ or CD8+ T cells sorted from blood, taken in a trial of the OX40 agonist ivuxolimab. The receptors here all came from an adult with an advanced solid tumor such as melanoma, head and neck, liver or kidney cancer. CDR3s include the opening cysteine and the closing phenylalanine or tryptophan. A D gene is named only where the DNA matches it firmly. Only some rows state a clone size, as once, few, many or a class for expanded clones.

TRBJ2-7,NA,NA,TRBV7-2,TGTGCCAGCAGCTTAGGCCCCCCTCCGGCGAGAGCCTACGAGCAGTACTTC,CASSLGPPPARAYEQYF
TRBJ1-2,NA,NA,TRBV27,TGTGCCAGCAGTTTACTGCTTTTTGGGGGCGTCTATGGCTACACCTTC,CASSLLLFGGVYGYTF
TRBJ1-2,NA,TRBD1,TRBV30,TGTGCCCGGTGGGACAGGGGCACCTATGGCTACACCTTC,CARWDRGTYGYTF
TRBJ1-2,NA,NA,TRBV4-3,TGCGCCAGCAGCCAAGGATTGGGTAGGGAGCGTTATGGCTACACCTTC,CASSQGLGRERYGYTF
TRBJ2-7,NA,NA,TRBV9,TGTGCCAGCAGCGCCAGGACGGAACCCTACGAGCAGTACTTC,CASSARTEPYEQYF
TRBJ2-1,NA,TRBD2,TRBV6-6,TGTGCCACGACCGGGACTAGCGGCTACAATGAGCAGTTCTTC,CATTGTSGYNEQFF
TRBJ1-2,NA,NA,TRBV4-3,TGCGCCAGCAGCCAAGATCGGGGGAGTCTTGAGGGCTACACCTTC,CASSQDRGSLEGYTF
TRBJ1-5,NA,NA,TRBV6-5,TGTGCCAGCAGTTACTCGGGGCAGGGGAATCAGCCCCAGCATTTT,CASSYSGQGNQPQHF
TRBJ1-3,NA,NA,TRBV6-6,TGTGCCAGCAGTTCCCCAACGGGGAGGGCGGGAAACACCATATATTTT,CASSSPTGRAGNTIYF
TRBJ1-2,few,TRBD1,TRBV4-1,TGCGCCAGCAGCTCACCGGGACAGCTTGGCTATGGCTACACCTTC,CASSSPGQLGYGYTF
TRBJ2-3,NA,NA,TRBV21-1,TGTGCCAGCAGCAAATTGGCGGGGGGGCTTATTATATGGCGCACAGATACGCAGTATTTT,CASSKLAGGLIIWRTDTQYF
TRBJ1-5,NA,NA,TRBV10-3,TGTGCCATCAGTGACGAGTATAGCAATCAGCCCCAGCATTTT,CAISDEYSNQPQHF
TRBJ2-3,NA,TRBD1,TRBV11-3,TGTGCCAGCAGCTTAGAGGGGACAGGGGTAGATACGCAGTATTTT,CASSLEGTGVDTQYF
TRBJ1-5,NA,NA,TRBV11-2,TGTGCCAGCAGCTCGACACCGCCCGGACCGGGTCTGAAGGATCAGCCCCAGCATTTT,CASSSTPPGPGLKDQPQHF
TRBJ2-1,NA,NA,TRBV5-4,TGTGCCAGCAGCTTGCACAATGAGCAGTTCTTC,CASSLHNEQFF
TRBJ2-1,NA,TRBD2,TRBV18,TGTGCCAGCTCATCCCGCCAAACCGGGACTAGCGGGATGCCTTACAATGAGCAGTTCTTC,CASSSRQTGTSGMPYNEQFF
TRBJ1-1,NA,NA,TRBV6-6,TGTGCCAGCAGTTACCGTAACGCGGGGGCTGAAGCTTTCTTT,CASSYRNAGAEAFF
TRBJ1-1,NA,NA,TRBV7-2,TGTGCCAGCAGCTTAGCTGGAGCCCAGAACACTGAAGCTTTCTTT,CASSLAGAQNTEAFF
TRBJ2-1,NA,TRBD2,TRBV7-2,TGTGCCAGCGCACTGGGGGGGACGCACAATGAGCAGTTCTTC,CASALGGTHNEQFF
TRBJ2-5,few,TRBD1,TRBV4-2,TGTGCCAGCAGCCAAGGGACAGGGATGGGTCAAGAGACCCAGTACTTC,CASSQGTGMGQETQYF
TRBJ2-2,NA,NA,TRBV6-1,TGTGCCAGCAGTGAAGCGCTGGCGGTGGATACCGGGGAGCTGTTTTTT,CASSEALAVDTGELFF
TRBJ2-5,NA,TRBD2,TRBV19,TGTGCCAGTAGTACACTAGCGGGGGGCACCGGAGGAGAGACCCAGTACTTC,CASSTLAGGTGGETQYF
TRBJ2-5,NA,TRBD1,TRBV9,TGTGCCAGCAGCGTAGATGGCAGGGGGCCGGAGACCCAGTACTTC,CASSVDGRGPETQYF
TRBJ1-1,medium-sized,NA,TRBV7-9,TGTGCCAGCAGCGGACTCAGGGGAGTCGCTGAAGCTTTCTTT,CASSGLRGVAEAFF
TRBJ1-1,NA,TRBD1,TRBV29-1,TGCAGCGTTGGAGGGACAGGGATCACTGAAGCTTTCTTT,CSVGGTGITEAFF
TRBJ2-5,medium-sized,TRBD2,TRBV11-3,TGTGCCAGCAGCTTGAGGGCTAGCGGGAGTACAGAGACCCAGTACTTC,CASSLRASGSTETQYF
TRBJ2-6,NA,NA,TRBV30,TGTGCCTGGAGTCTCTGGAGCTCTGGGGCCAACGTCCTGACTTTC,CAWSLWSSGANVLTF
TRBJ2-6,NA,TRBD1,TRBV10-3,TGTGCCATCAGCCCCGGGACAGGGGACCCTGGGGCCAACGTCCTGACTTTC,CAISPGTGDPGANVLTF
TRBJ1-2,NA,TRBD1,TRBV2,TGTGCCAGGTCGACAGGGCTCTATGGCTACACCTTC,CARSTGLYGYTF
TRBJ1-2,NA,NA,TRBV7-9,TGTGCCAGCAGCTTAGGGGGTGACTTTGCCTACACCTTC,CASSLGGDFAYTF
TRBJ1-2,NA,TRBD1,TRBV7-2,TGTGCCAGCAGCTTAAAAGGGACAGACCTCAGGGGCTATGGCTACACCTTC,CASSLKGTDLRGYGYTF
TRBJ2-7,NA,TRBD1,TRBV5-4,TGTGCCAGCAGCTTTTTGAGGGACAGGGTTACCTACGAGCAGTACTTC,CASSFLRDRVTYEQYF
TRBJ1-4,NA,NA,TRBV28,TGTGCTAGCAGCCCCCCGGCGGCGGCTCGGGAAAAACTGTTTTTT,CASSPPAAAREKLFF
TRBJ1-1,NA,NA,TRBV27,TGTGCCAGCAGTCGTCGGAGGGGGGACACTGAAGCTTTCTTT,CASSRRRGDTEAFF
TRBJ2-7,NA,NA,TRBV5-1,TGCGCCAGCATGCGGGACAGTAGCTCCTACGAGCAGTACTTC,CASMRDSSSYEQYF
TRBJ1-5,NA,NA,TRBV5-6,TGTGCCAGCAGCCCTAGGAATAGCAATCAGCCCCAGCATTTT,CASSPRNSNQPQHF
TRBJ1-4,NA,NA,TRBV29-1,TGCAGCGTTGGTGGGCTTAAGACTAATGAAAAACTGTTTTTT,CSVGGLKTNEKLFF
TRBJ2-3,NA,TRBD1,TRBV7-3,TGTGCCAGCAGCCCCGGGACAGCCCACACAGATACGCAGTATTTT,CASSPGTAHTDTQYF